This T cell receptor (beta chain) comes out of a study of Graves' ophthalmopathy and Graves' hyperthyroidism. Findings and caveats of the study: The model reached 55% to 71% sensitivity and 72.22% specificity for predicting ophthalmopathy progression.

CDR3 size: 14 residues. Germline V gene data show CDR1 as LGHNA and CDR2 as YSLEER. Trimming shortened V by 0 bases and J by 6 bases, and 11 bases separated the two germline ends. At least ten counts were recorded for this clonotype. Its antigen is still unknown. For repertoire sequencing, the TCR beta CDR3 regions were amplified from RNA transcripts. HTBI primers were employed in first-round RT-PCR, then a second-round multiplex PCR followed. TCRdb itself ran the multiplex PCR reads through MiXCR, one entry per CDR3 protein. The table has around 1,000,000 distinct CDR3 sequences, roughly two fifths seen once. People with hyperthyroidism were aged 18 to 65 and newly diagnosed, under 2 months' duration.

The sample taken for sequencing was peripheral blood or thyroid tissue (not recorded which). The gene calls are TRBV4-3 and TRBJ2-5; D perhaps matches TRBD2 (5 bases). The origin of this receptor is an adult man with Graves' hyperthyroidism. CDR3 loop: CASSQEFSSKTQYF. In nucleotides, the CDR3 is TGCGCCAGCAGCCAAGAATTTTCTAGCAAGACCCAGTACTTC.